Following are 24 T cell receptor beta chains from one sample sequenced in a study of Ad26.COV2.S vaccination and SARS-CoV-2 variants. Described treatment: about 20 received Ad26.COV2.S at low or high dose, single or two shots; about 5 received placebo; per-sample allocation not given. Samples were taken on day 63 after the first vaccine or placebo injection. The method was immunoSEQ multiplex PCR; TCRdb's version includes in-frame clones alone and lacks a portion of them. The table lists about 280,000 clones, around 87% of them singletons. The sequences come from peripheral blood, collected in a trial of Ad26.COV2.S vaccine versus placebo. All receptors come from a person aged 18 to 65 who received the Ad26.COV2.S COVID-19 vaccine or a placebo.

The rearrangement joins TRBV27 to TRBJ2-5; D uncertain. Between the trimmed V and J ends, which lost 5 bases and 4 bases, there was a span of 14 bases. The germline V gene has CDR1 MNHEY and CDR2 SMNVEV (reference sequence). CDR3 size: 14 residues. The CDR3 DNA sequence: TGTGCCAGCAGTCCTAGGGCCCAAGGAGAGACCCAGTACTTC. Its translation: CASSPRAQGETQYF.

Only one count was recorded for this clone. The chain joins TRBV7-9 to TRBJ2-1; D remains unclear. CDR1 SEHNR and CDR2 FQNEAQ come from the germline V gene (reference sequence). The CDR3 spans 13 residues. Trimming stripped 3 bases from V and 8 bases from J, with 11 bases between. The CDR3 region is CASSLSPSDEQFF. The CDR3 DNA reads TGTGCCAGCAGCTTGTCGCCGTCCGATGAGCAGTTCTTC.

The chain carries TRBV3-1 (or the pseudogene TRBV3-2) and TRBJ2-1; 10 positions match TRBD2. The CDR3 consists of 14 residues. V trimming: 3 bases; J trimming: 7 bases; junction bases outside the gene matches: 3. The germline CDR1 and CDR2 sequences are LGHDT and YNNKEL (reference sequence). The CDR3 sequence is CASSHSGGANEQFF. The CDR3 nucleotides are TGTGCCAGCAGCCACAGCGGGGGGGCTAATGAGCAGTTCTTC.

Only one count was recorded for this clone. The J gene is TRBJ2-3, the V gene TRBV9; the D is unclear. V gave up 3 bases and J gave up 2 bases, with 4 bases separating them. CDR3 size: 12 residues. Germline-derived CDR1 and CDR2 are SGDLS and YYNGEE. The CDR3 DNA is TGTGCCAGCAGCGCTCTCACAGATACGCAGTATTTT. Its translation: CASSALTDTQYF.

This rearrangement joins TRBV7-6 to TRBJ2-1; 9 bases are a match to TRBD1. The germline gives CDR1 SGHVS, CDR2 FNYEAQ. The CDR3 length is 14 residues. The J segment lost 9 bases and the V segment lost 1 base, leaving 4 bases of the junction unmatched. The CDR3 DNA reads as TGTGCCAGCAGCTTAGTAACAGGGGGCGGTGAGCAGTTCTTC. It encodes CASSLVTGGGEQFF.

This rearrangement joins TRBV5-5 to TRBJ2-2; TRBD2 aligns across 9 bases. CDR1 is SGHKS and CDR2 is YYEKEE in the germline V gene (reference sequence). The trim removed 0 bases at V and 5 bases at J, leaving 5 bases unmatched. The CDR3 runs to 16 residues. CDR3 nucleotide sequence: TGTGCCAGCAGCTTGGTAACTAGCGGGCCGACCGGGGAGCTGTTTTTT. As protein: CASSLVTSGPTGELFF.

The rearrangement joins TRBV5-4 to TRBJ2-2; 10 positions agree with TRBD2. Looked up from germline, CDR1 is SGHNT and CDR2 is YYREEE (reference sequence). The CDR3 loop spans 15 amino acids. Unmatched junction bases numbered 4, after V lost 2 bases and J lost 6 bases. The CDR3 region is CASSLAGGPAGELFF. CDR3 in DNA: TGTGCCAGCAGCTTAGCGGGGGGGCCCGCCGGGGAGCTGTTTTTT.

The CDR3 reads CASSISAGPRRGYTF. The CDR3 nucleotides read TGTGCCAGTAGTATATCGGCTGGCCCCAGACGGGGCTACACCTTC. The chain carries TRBV19 and TRBJ1-2, with no clear D. Looked up from germline, CDR1 is LNHDA and CDR2 is SQIVND (reference sequence). V gave up 2 bases and J gave up 8 bases, with 18 bases separating them. The CDR3 has 15 amino acids.

The chain carries TRBV5-1 and TRBJ1-2; D not certain. The CDR3 contains 14 residues. Trimming stripped 4 bases from V and 0 bases from J, with 10 bases between. Germline V gene sequence: CDR1 SGHRS, CDR2 YFSETQ. The CDR3 sequence: CASSADGTNYGYTF. The CDR3, as DNA: TGCGCCAGCAGCGCGGACGGGACTAACTATGGCTACACCTTC.

The chain employs TRBV30 and TRBJ2-1; D possibly uses TRBD1 or TRBD2 (5 bases each). CDR1 is GTSNPN, CDR2 SVGIG, per germline (reference sequence). The CDR3 length is 15 residues. Trimming left V 3 bases short and J 8 bases short, with 20 bases between. The CDR3 here is CAWRLKGRRGDEQFF. The CDR3 nucleotides are TGTGCCTGGAGGTTAAAAGGGAGACGGGGCGATGAGCAGTTCTTC. Filled out from reference TRBV30 and TRBJ2-1, the complete variable domain reads SQTIHQWPATLVQPVGSPLSLECTVEGTSNPNLYWYRQAAGRGLQLLFYSVGIGQISSEVPQNLSASRPQDRQFILSSKKLLLSDSGFYLCAWRLKGRRGDEQFFGPGTRLTVL.

J is TRBJ1-2 and V is TRBV29-1; TRBD1 aligns across 9 bases. From germline, CDR1 is SQVTM and CDR2 ANQGSEA. CDR3 length: 13 residues. Trimming cost V 6 bases and J 7 bases; bases outside gene matches: 9. The CDR3 nucleotides are TGCAGCGTACGAGTGGGACAGGGAAGTGGCTACACCTTC. Translated: CSVRVGQGSGYTF.

The chain combines TRBV5-4 with TRBJ2-7; 8 bases are a match to TRBD2. Germline CDR1 reads SGHNT; CDR2 reads YYREEE (reference sequence). Germline trimming cut 4 bases from V and 7 bases from J; bases unmatched to any gene: 10. The CDR3 consists of 14 residues. CDR3 in amino acids: CASSRGVAGNEQYF. Written as DNA, the CDR3 is TGTGCCAGCAGCCGGGGGGTAGCGGGGAATGAGCAGTACTTC.

This clone was seen once. The rearrangement links TRBV7-2 to TRBJ2-2; D remains ambiguous. Trimming took 1 base from V and 15 from J, leaving 12 bases between them. The germline V gene encodes CDR1 SGHTA and CDR2 FQGNSA. This CDR3 comprises 12 residues. This chain's CDR3 is CASSLGSRWVFF. DNA of the CDR3: TGTGCCAGCAGCTTAGGGTCCCGGTGGGTGTTTTTT.

The CDR3 reads CASSPQGAGNEQFF. CDR3 nucleotide sequence: TGTGCCAGCTCACCGCAGGGGGCAGGGAATGAGCAGTTCTTC. The chain couples TRBV18 to TRBJ2-1, with 8 nucleotides matching TRBD1. This CDR3 region has 14 residues. With 3 bases clipped from V and 7 bases from J, the junction kept 5 bases outside the gene matches. Germline CDR1 and CDR2: KGHSH and LQKENI. The whole variable domain, filled in from reference TRBV18 and TRBJ2-1, reads NAGVMQNPRHLVRRRGQEARLRCSPMKGHSHVYWYRQLPEEGLKFMVYLQKENIIDESGMPKERFSAEFPKEGPSILRIQQVVRGDSAAYFCASSPQGAGNEQFFGPGTRLTVL.

The genes are TRBV19 and TRBJ2-3; D is undetermined. The V and J ends lost 5 bases and 2 bases respectively, with 11 bases between them. The CDR3 sequence is 14 residues long. Germline assignment: CDR1 LNHDA and CDR2 SQIVND (reference sequence). CDR3 coding DNA: TGTGCCAGTAGTCCAAAGACCGCCACAGATACGCAGTATTTT. Translation: CASSPKTATDTQYF.

This sequence joins TRBV5-4 and TRBJ2-1, with D uncertain. Per germline, CDR1 SGHNT and CDR2 YYREEE (reference sequence). The CDR3 spans 14 residues. The V end was cut by 4 bases, the J end by 5 bases, with 13 bases between. CDR3 in amino acids: CASSSKDGDNEQFF. The CDR3, as DNA: TGTGCCAGCAGCAGCAAGGACGGAGACAATGAGCAGTTCTTC.

J is TRBJ2-1 and V is TRBV7-9; 12 nucleotides agree with TRBD2. J was trimmed by 0 bases and V by 4 bases; bases with no gene match: 10. The CDR3 extends over 19 amino acids. Germline V gene sequence: CDR1 SEHNR, CDR2 FQNEAQ (reference sequence). The CDR3 DNA sequence: TGTGCCAGCAGCTCCTGGACTAGCGGGACTATCAGCTCCTACAATGAGCAGTTCTTC. Translating it yields CASSSWTSGTISSYNEQFF. Complete variable domain (other parts from reference TRBV7-9 and TRBJ2-1): DTGVSQNPRHKITKRGQNVTFRCDPISEHNRLYWYRQTLGQGPEFLTYFQNEAQLEKSRLLSDRFSAERPKGSFSTLEIQRTEQGDSAMYLCASSSWTSGTISSYNEQFFGPGTRLTVL.

The chain couples TRBV28 to TRBJ1-5; 8 bases match TRBD1. The CDR3 totals 13 residues. CDR1 and CDR2 (germline): MDHEN, SYDVKM. Trimming took 10 bases from V and 7 from J; bases not matched to a gene: 9. CDR3 loop: CAISGQGRQPQHF. DNA for the CDR3: TGTGCCATCTCCGGACAGGGCCGACAGCCCCAGCATTTT.

The chain uses TRBV19 and TRBJ1-2; D remains ambiguous. Trimming left V 4 bases short and J 1 base short, with 10 bases between. The CDR3 runs 14 residues. Looked up from germline, CDR1 is LNHDA and CDR2 is SQIVND (reference sequence). The CDR3 DNA reads as TGTGCCAGTAGTACTACAGCGTTTAACTATGGCTACACCTTC. Its protein is CASSTTAFNYGYTF.

The J gene is TRBJ2-1, the V gene TRBV6-4, with 9 bases that match TRBD1. CDR1 and CDR2 (germline): MRHNA, SNTAGT. The CDR3 contains 13 residues. V shed 6 bases and J 9 bases; nucleotides not matched to a gene: 6. This chain's CDR3 is CASSTTGGGEQFF. DNA for the CDR3: TGTGCCAGCAGCACAACAGGGGGCGGTGAGCAGTTCTTC.

This clone was recorded once. The chain carries TRBV28 and TRBJ1-2; D may be TRBD1 (5 bases). Trimming removed 3 bases at V and 8 bases at J, with 10 bases between. Germline V gene lookup returns CDR1 MDHEN and CDR2 SYDVKM. There are 12 residues in the CDR3. DNA of the CDR3: TGTGCCAGCAGTTTCAGGTGGGGCGGCTACACCTTC. The encoded protein is CASSFRWGGYTF.

This chain links TRBV6-5 with TRBJ1-1; unclear D gene. CDR3 length: 12 amino acids. Trimming stripped 5 bases from V and 6 bases from J, with 10 bases between. Per germline, CDR1 MNHEY and CDR2 SVGAGI. CDR3 sequence reads: CASSTRTSEAFF. CDR3 in DNA: TGTGCCAGCAGTACCCGGACCTCTGAAGCTTTCTTT.

The rearrangement links TRBV7-8 to TRBJ2-5; TRBD1 or TRBD2 may be the D gene (6 bases each). This CDR3 is 13 amino acids long. The V gene lost 5 bases and the J gene lost 5 bases, with 12 bases spanning the gap. CDR1 and CDR2 (germline): SGHVS, FQNEAQ. The CDR3 here is CASSRGGQETQYF. The CDR3 region has the DNA TGTGCCAGCAGCCGAGGGGGGCAGGAGACCCAGTACTTC.

V usage is TRBV29-1 and J usage is TRBJ1-2; D gene unclear. The CDR3 has 15 residues. Germline CDR1 reads SQVTM; CDR2 reads ANQGSEA. V was clipped by 6 bases and J by 1 base, with 18 bases between them. CDR3: CSVATYRRDNYGYTF. The CDR3 DNA sequence: TGCAGCGTCGCAACTTATAGACGAGATAACTATGGCTACACCTTC.